This TCR beta chain was recovered during a study of cytomegalovirus exposure and HLA in healthy donors. Study results and caveats: Roughly uniform sequencing depth across donors was assumed, possibly incorrectly. Later analysis identified a missense DCLRE1C variant that was linked to TCR beta V- and J-gene trimming. As a later analysis revealed, the rate of TCR association differed by HLA locus, with DRB1 most and HLA-C fewest. Reported findings show TCR beta sequences accurately forecast HLA-A and HLA-B alleles in most subjects.

Details on this clone: Antigen specificity is unknown.

The PCR employed 60 Vbeta primers together with 13 Jbeta primers. The assay was immunoSEQ multiplex PCR, and TCRdb's table has in-frame clones only and misses some. The sample lists about 160,000 clones, around four fifths occurring once. Unmatched junction bases numbered 10, after V lost 2 bases and J lost 4 bases. Germline CDR1 is SGHTA and CDR2 is FQGNSA. CDR3 length equals 16 residues. V usage is TRBV7-2 and J usage is TRBJ2-7, with TRBD1 matching 8 bases. Sequencing was carried out using PBMCs. The TCR comes from a man between 25 and 39 years old in good health and CMV-seronegative. This CDR3 reads CASSLSGGQGQYEQYF. CDR3 bases: TGTGCCAGCAGCTTAAGCGGTGGACAGGGTCAGTACGAGCAGTACTTC.